A selection of T cell receptor beta chains follows, all from one sample in a study of shared clonotypes between healthy human individuals. TCRdb keeps only in-frame clones here, not all; method: immunoSEQ multiplex PCR. The data show roughly 2 million clones, almost 96% seen once. The sequencing input was naive CD4+ T cells sorted from blood. The receptor source for this set is a man younger than 30 in good health. The CDR3 runs from the conserved cysteine through the conserved F or W. The order of the fields is D gene, J gene, V gene, CDR3 DNA, CDR3 protein. A D gene is named only where the DNA matches it firmly.

D: .; J: TRBJ2-7; V: TRBV5-1; DNA: TGCGCCAGCAGCTTGGAAACAGACCCTCGGCAGTACTTC; CDR3: CASSLETDPRQYF
D: .; J: TRBJ1-2; V: TRBV5-8; DNA: TGTGCCAGCAGCTTCCGGGACTATGGCTACACCTTC; CDR3: CASSFRDYGYTF
D: TRBD2; J: TRBJ2-7; V: TRBV5-1; DNA: TGCGCCAGCAGCTTGGACGCGGCCGCGGGAGTCGGAGAGCAGTACTTC; CDR3: CASSLDAAAGVGEQYF
D: TRBD1; J: TRBJ1-5; V: TRBV7-9; DNA: TGTGCCAGCAGCCGGACAGGGGACGGCAATCAGCCCCAGCATTTT; CDR3: CASSRTGDGNQPQHF
D: .; J: TRBJ2-2; V: TRBV2; DNA: TGTGCCAGCAGACCCAGAGGAAACACCGGGGAGCTGTTTTTT; CDR3: CASRPRGNTGELFF
D: .; J: TRBJ1-5; V: TRBV10-2; DNA: TGCGCCAGCAGTGAGTCGCATCAGCCCCAGCATTTT; CDR3: CASSESHQPQHF
D: TRBD1; J: TRBJ1-5; V: TRBV2; DNA: TGTGCCAGCAGTGGACAGGGGGCCCAGCATTTT; CDR3: CASSGQGAQHF
D: TRBD2; J: TRBJ2-3; V: TRBV5-8; DNA: TGTGCCAGCAGCTTGGGGACGACTAGCGGGGGCGATACGCAGTATTTT; CDR3: CASSLGTTSGGDTQYF
D: .; J: TRBJ1-3; V: TRBV2; DNA: TGTGCCAGCGGGGGCTTGGGAAACACCATATATTTT; CDR3: CASGGLGNTIYF
D: TRBD2; J: TRBJ2-3; V: TRBV29-1; DNA: TGCAGCGTAGCCAGACTAGCGGAAATCACAGATACGCAGTATTTT; CDR3: CSVARLAEITDTQYF
D: .; J: TRBJ2-1; V: TRBV4-3; DNA: TGCGCCAGCAGCCCCTTAGCTGCACACCCGAGCTCCTACAATGAGCAGTTCTTC; CDR3: CASSPLAAHPSSYNEQFF
D: TRBD1; J: TRBJ2-7; V: TRBV7-2; DNA: TGTGCCAGCAGCTCCCGGACAGGGAAGATCAACGAGCAGTACTTC; CDR3: CASSSRTGKINEQYF
D: .; J: TRBJ2-2; V: TRBV7-2; DNA: TGTGCCAGCAGCTTAAGTGGACCGAACACCGGGGAGCTGTTTTTT; CDR3: CASSLSGPNTGELFF
D: TRBD1; J: TRBJ1-5; V: TRBV4-3; DNA: TGCGCCAGCAGCATAGAGACAGGGGCCAATCAGCCCCAGCATTTT; CDR3: CASSIETGANQPQHF
D: TRBD1; J: TRBJ2-7; V: TRBV19; DNA: TGTGCCAGTAGTGGGACAGGGGCCCACGAGCAGTACTTC; CDR3: CASSGTGAHEQYF
D: .; J: TRBJ2-2; V: TRBV7-9; DNA: TGTGCCAGCAGCTTAGTAGCAGGGGTCGGCACCGGGGAGCTGTTTTTT; CDR3: CASSLVAGVGTGELFF
D: .; J: TRBJ1-4; V: TRBV28; DNA: TGTGCCAGCAGTTCAAATGACAGGCTAAATGAAAAACTGTTTTTT; CDR3: CASSSNDRLNEKLFF
D: TRBD1; J: TRBJ1-6; V: TRBV28; DNA: TGTGCCAGCAACCCCACCAGACAGGGTGGCTCACCCCTCCACTTT; CDR3: CASNPTRQGGSPLHF
D: .; J: TRBJ1-5; V: TRBV6-1; DNA: TGTGCCAGCAGTGAAGCGACGGCTAATCAGCCCCAGCATTTT; CDR3: CASSEATANQPQHF
D: .; J: TRBJ2-7; V: TRBV11-2; DNA: TGTGCCAGCAGCTTAGGTCGCGGGACCCTTTTCGGTTACGAGCAGTACTTC; CDR3: CASSLGRGTLFGYEQYF
D: .; J: TRBJ2-7; V: TRBV4-1; DNA: TGCGCCAGCAGCCAAGCAGGGTATGCGCAGTACTTC; CDR3: CASSQAGYAQYF
D: .; J: TRBJ1-1; V: TRBV7-2; DNA: TGTGCCAGCAGCTCAGCCGGTGACATAGGCACTGAAGCTTTCTTT; CDR3: CASSSAGDIGTEAFF
D: .; J: TRBJ1-4; V: TRBV14; DNA: TGTGCCAGCAGCCCCGGGGGACGGATTAATGAAAAACTGTTTTTT; CDR3: CASSPGGRINEKLFF
D: TRBD2; J: TRBJ2-1; V: TRBV4-1; DNA: TGCGCCAGCAGCCCCACTAGCGGGGGGCTCGATGAGCAGTTCTTC; CDR3: CASSPTSGGLDEQFF
D: TRBD1; J: TRBJ1-2; V: TRBV5-4; DNA: TGTGCCAGCAGCTTTCCTGGACAGGAGATCAATGGCTACACCTTC; CDR3: CASSFPGQEINGYTF
D: .; J: TRBJ2-7; V: TRBV5-1; DNA: TGCGCCAGCAGCTGGGGCAATTTCAACGAGCAGTACTTC; CDR3: CASSWGNFNEQYF
D: TRBD1; J: TRBJ1-4; V: TRBV5-6; DNA: TGTGCCAGCAGAACAGGGGGCAGAAATGAAAAACTGTTTTTT; CDR3: CASRTGGRNEKLFF
D: TRBD1; J: TRBJ1-2; V: TRBV28; DNA: TGTGCCAGCAGTTCCGGCCAGGGGGCATGGTATGGCTACACCTTC; CDR3: CASSSGQGAWYGYTF
D: TRBD1; J: TRBJ1-1; V: TRBV28; DNA: TGTGCCAGCAGTTTTCCCGGACAGGGTTATACTGAAGCTTTCTTT; CDR3: CASSFPGQGYTEAFF
D: .; J: TRBJ1-2; V: TRBV5-8; DNA: TGTGCCAGCAGCCAAATGGTACAGGTTGCTGGCTACACCTTC; CDR3: CASSQMVQVAGYTF
D: .; J: TRBJ2-1; V: TRBV7-2; DNA: TGTGCCAGCAGCTTAGAGAGGTGGTCTAGGCAGTTCTTC; CDR3: CASSLERWSRQFF
D: TRBD1; J: TRBJ1-2; V: TRBV28; DNA: TGTGCCAGCAGGCTGACAGGGGTCCCCTATGGCTACACCTTC; CDR3: CASRLTGVPYGYTF
D: TRBD1; J: TRBJ1-5; V: TRBV10-3; DNA: TGTGCCATCACCCCAGACAGGGGGCATCAGCCCCAGCATTTT; CDR3: CAITPDRGHQPQHF
D: .; J: TRBJ1-1; V: TRBV6-1; DNA: TGTGCCACCTTATTGGGACCTGCTGGTGACACTGAAGCTTTCTTT; CDR3: CATLLGPAGDTEAFF
D: TRBD1; J: TRBJ1-6; V: TRBV28; DNA: TGTGCCAGCAGTGGCGGGACAGTAGGGAATTCACCCCTCCACTTT; CDR3: CASSGGTVGNSPLHF
D: .; J: TRBJ1-4; V: TRBV7-8; DNA: TGTGCCAGCAGCTTCAACCCAGGGCGGTACGAAAAACTGTTTTTT; CDR3: CASSFNPGRYEKLFF
D: .; J: TRBJ1-6; V: TRBV20-1; DNA: TGCAGTGCTAGTAGAGACTCACCCCTCCACTTT; CDR3: CSASRDSPLHF
D: .; J: TRBJ1-1; V: TRBV19; DNA: TGTGCCAGTAGTATCCTCAGGGAGTCGAACACTGAAGCTTTCTTT; CDR3: CASSILRESNTEAFF
D: .; J: TRBJ2-7; V: TRBV6-5; DNA: TGTGCCAGCAGTCCAGGGAGGGAGCAGTACTTC; CDR3: CASSPGREQYF
D: .; J: TRBJ2-7; V: TRBV7-3; DNA: TGTGCCAGCAGCGTCAAGGGTACTGGCGAGCAGTACTTC; CDR3: CASSVKGTGEQYF
D: TRBD2; J: TRBJ2-7; V: TRBV28; DNA: TGTGCCAGCAGTTTCCAGGGAGGGAGTTACGAGCAGTACTTC; CDR3: CASSFQGGSYEQYF
D: .; J: TRBJ2-2; V: TRBV11-3; DNA: TGTGCCAGCAGCTTAGTGGGGTTTGGCGGGGAGCTGTTTTTT; CDR3: CASSLVGFGGELFF
D: TRBD2; J: TRBJ2-3; V: TRBV27; DNA: TGTGCCAGCAGTTTACGGGTAGCGGGAGATACGCAGTATTTT; CDR3: CASSLRVAGDTQYF
D: TRBD2; J: TRBJ2-5; V: TRBV2; DNA: TGTGCCAGCAACGGGGGGTGGGAGACCCAGTACTTC; CDR3: CASNGGWETQYF
D: TRBD1; J: TRBJ1-1; V: TRBV29-1; DNA: TGCAGCGTTGAGGTTCCAGGGGGCAGAAAAGTGGAGGCTTTCTTT; CDR3: CSVEVPGGRKVEAFF
D: .; J: TRBJ1-5; V: TRBV29-1; DNA: TGCAGACCGAATGGGGTGGGGGGCGCTGGTCAGCCCCAGCATTTT; CDR3: CRPNGVGGAGQPQHF